This T cell receptor beta chain was recorded in a study of blood T cell repertoires in COVID-19 (dated by TCRdb to 2018 to 2021). Regarding the research as a whole: Samples from collaborators originated in the United States, Italy and Spain and spanned both the acute and convalescent phases of COVID-19. The prospective study material was composed of cDNA or gDNA derived from T cells, B-cell-depleted T cells, or PBMCs. The dataset comprised deeply sampled blood TCRbeta repertoires from subjects exposed to, actively infected with, or recovered from COVID-19. The repertoires were released in a freely available public database intended as a resource for research on the immune response to SARS-CoV-2. The samples were drawn from the first 160 participants of the ongoing ImmuneRACE study and from 1,254 subjects provided by 6 global collaborators. The sample metadata nearly always contained a de-identified subject ID, COVID-19 status, age in years and sex. Where HLA class I and class II types were available, the types were taken from metadata supplied by the sample provider, not from assay-based typing. What the authors observed across the whole study: How much clinical and demographic metadata was included differed by source and by participant, and the metadata was provided uncurated.

Collaborating institutions collected whole blood in K2EDTA tubes following their own protocols. Collaborator samples were shipped for TCRbeta analysis as frozen whole blood, isolated PBMCs, or DNA extracted from either sample type. Turning to this clone: What antigen it recognizes has not been identified. Base qualities are not recorded, but no much larger clone differs from it by a single base.

Reading from cysteine to phenylalanine, the CDR3 counts 13 amino acids. Just CDR3 DNA is preserved here, 39 bases in frame from base 1. Relative to germline, V is 4 bases shorter and J is 3 bases shorter, with 10 bases between their ends. As encoded in the germline V gene, CDR1 is SGDLS while CDR2 is YYNGEE. TCRbeta CDR3 regions were amplified from genomic DNA using the immunoSEQ Assay, a bias-controlled multiplex PCR. Regarding the original processing steps: The number of nucleated cells in each sample was estimated by amplification of reference gene primers within the assay. To quantify the absolute abundance of each unique TCRbeta CDR3 rearrangement, sequence reads were collapsed and filtered. For each sample, productive Simpson clonality was calculated as the square root of Simpson's diversity index over productive rearrangements. TCRdb took over this immuneACCESS table, retaining in-frame rearrangements with V and J assigned. Such tables are incomplete; in checked studies, under half of the missing clones stem from an unresolved V gene, and the remainder is unexplained. The V and J calls and clone size come from that table; D and trimming were worked out from the DNA. Present in this sample are roughly 61,000 clones, 80% to 95% of which were seen just once. The ten largest make up around 2% of the sample.

The sequenced material came from peripheral blood. This clonotype originated in a man between 60 and 75 years old with acute or convalescent COVID-19. Here the chain combines TRBV9 and TRBJ1-2, with an unclear D gene assignment. The CDR3 corresponds to CASSPSGYYGYTF. In nucleotide form, the sequence is TGTGCCAGCAGCCCGAGCGGGTACTATGGCTACACCTTC.